This T cell receptor beta chain was captured in a study of shared clonotypes between healthy human individuals. Donors had no recently reported acute infections or vaccinations and were HIV-negative. Genomic DNA came from about 92 million PBMCs in unsorted samples. Sequencing was at deep level. Authors' analysis steps: Filtering differed because ImmunoSEQ produced junction-only sequences that carried no quality scores. Some clones are missing from TCRdb's copy, which holds only in-frame ones; the method was immunoSEQ multiplex PCR. V, J and clone size are taken as reported in that table, and D and trimming were inferred from the DNA itself. Found here are hundreds of thousands of clones, roughly three quarters of them singletons; the top ten hold about 13%. This CDR3 spans 14 amino acids. The V and J ends lost 6 bases and 6 bases respectively, with 14 bases between them. From germline, CDR1 is MDHEN and CDR2 SYDVKM.

This clone was counted between two and nine times. The V gene is TRBV28, the J gene TRBJ1-4; TRBD1 is a possible D gene (6 bases). This receptor was obtained from a woman in her forties in good health. Some clones in this sample may be carry-over from other donors' samples. The sequenced sample consisted of PBMCs. DNA of the CDR3: TGTGCCAGCAGCCTGGGGAGGGGGTATGAAAAACTGTTTTTT. Translating it yields CASSLGRGYEKLFF.